A single TCR beta chain is shown here with its context. Followed longitudinally, the Seattle patients had been enrolled during active infection. These data come from a study of blood T cell repertoires in COVID-19. Study in general: There were acute and convalescent COVID-19 samples, and they came from the United States, Italy and Spain. Sources were T cells, B-cell-depleted T cells, or PBMCs; the material itself was cDNA or gDNA.

CDR3 size: 13 residues. CDR1 and CDR2 from the germline V gene are MGHDK and SYGVNS. The V gene end was trimmed by 5 bases and the J gene end by 5 bases; junction bases not matched to a gene: 5. Clones were sequenced by immunoSEQ multiplex PCR, and TCRdb holds only the in-frame ones, with some missing. The data contain over 75,000 clones, roughly 89% of them singletons. The chain recombines TRBV25-1 with TRBJ1-1; 7 bases fit TRBD1. This TCR derives from a human donor with COVID-19, enrolled during active disease. The donor label of this sample is uncertain. The sequencing sample was made of peripheral blood. CDR3 DNA sequence: TGTGCCAGCAGTCGACAGGGCTCAACTGAAGCTTTCTTT. This encodes CASSRQGSTEAFF.